The entry below describes one T cell receptor (beta chain). The antigen is unknown. This specimen comes from a study of shared clonotypes between healthy human individuals. V lost 2 bases and J lost 2; bases outside the gene matches: 7. CDR3 length equals 17 residues. The V gene's germline CDR1 is MNHEY and CDR2 SMNVEV (reference sequence). Here immunoSEQ multiplex PCR was the method, and the copy in TCRdb shows in-frame clones only, minus some. Of about 2.2 million clones listed, just over 90% are singletons. Study observations and caveats: Shared clonotypes across all four donors exceeded non-shared ones in generation probability.

In the naive CD8 group, cells lacked CD45RO and were positively selected for CCR7, so terminally differentiated effector memory CD45RA+ cells were left out. The sequence was collected from a man between 18 and 35 years old in good health. Some clones in this sample may be carry-over from other donors' samples. Input material: naive CD8+ T cells from PBMCs. J is TRBJ2-2 and V is TRBV27; 8 nucleotides match TRBD1. CDR3: CASSLQPGGVNTGELFF. In DNA, the CDR3 is TGTGCCAGCAGTTTACAACCAGGGGGCGTAAACACCGGGGAGCTGTTTTTT.